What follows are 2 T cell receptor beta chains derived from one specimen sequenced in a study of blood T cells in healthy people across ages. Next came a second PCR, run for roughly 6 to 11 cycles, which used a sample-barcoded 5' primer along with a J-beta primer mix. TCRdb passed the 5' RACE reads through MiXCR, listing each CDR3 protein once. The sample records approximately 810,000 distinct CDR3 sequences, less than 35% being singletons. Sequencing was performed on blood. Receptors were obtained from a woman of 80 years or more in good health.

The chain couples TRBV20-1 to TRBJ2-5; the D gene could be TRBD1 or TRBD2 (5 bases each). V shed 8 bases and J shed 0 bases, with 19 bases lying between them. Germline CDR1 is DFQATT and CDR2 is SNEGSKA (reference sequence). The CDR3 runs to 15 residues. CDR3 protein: CSSLPRDGYQETQYF. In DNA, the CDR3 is TGCAGTTCACTCCCCCGGGACGGCTACCAAGAGACCCAGTACTTC.

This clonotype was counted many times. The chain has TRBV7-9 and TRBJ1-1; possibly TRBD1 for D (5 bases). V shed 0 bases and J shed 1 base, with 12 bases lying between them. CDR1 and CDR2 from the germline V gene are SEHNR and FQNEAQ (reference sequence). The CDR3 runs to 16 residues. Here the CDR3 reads CASSLAGGRANTEAFF. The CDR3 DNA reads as TGTGCCAGCAGCTTAGCGGGGGGGAGGGCGAACACTGAAGCTTTCTTT.